Following are 25 T cell receptor beta chains from one sample sequenced in a study of blood T cell repertoires in COVID-19. Data came from immunoSEQ multiplex PCR; TCRdb stores just in-frame clones and leaves some out. The sample shows hundreds of thousands of clones, about nine tenths of them seen only once. Material: peripheral blood. The receptors here all came from a woman aged 30 to 39 with COVID-19, enrolled during active disease.

The V gene is TRBV11-2, the J gene TRBJ2-3; 7 nucleotides line up with TRBD2. The V segment lost 0 bases and the J segment 0 bases; nucleotides outside the gene matches: 9. Germline CDR1 SGHAT, CDR2 FQNNGV. The CDR3 has 18 residues. Here the CDR3 DNA reads TGTGCCAGCAGCTTAGATCTACGGGGTAGCGGGAGCACAGATACGCAGTATTTT. This sequence encodes CASSLDLRGSGSTDTQYF.

This chain connects TRBV5-1 to TRBJ2-2; TRBD1 is a possible D gene (5 bases). The CDR3 sequence is 16 residues long. Germline lookup yields CDR1 SGHRS and CDR2 YFSETQ. Deletions cut 5 bases from V and 7 bases from J, with 21 bases between. Here the CDR3 DNA reads TGCGCCAGCAGTGACGTTAGGGGCTCTAACGTCGGGGAGCTGTTTTTT. Encoded protein: CASSDVRGSNVGELFF.

The V and J genes are TRBV4-1 and TRBJ2-1; 9 nucleotides align to TRBD2. The CDR3 extends over 15 amino acids. Looked up from germline, CDR1 is MGHRA and CDR2 is YSYEKL. With V trimmed by 10 bases and J by 3 bases, 10 bases remained unmatched. The CDR3 nucleotides are TGCGCCACCCAGCAGCTAGCGGGGATCTACAATGAGCAGTTCTTC. Translated: CATQQLAGIYNEQFF.

The genes are TRBV7-8 and TRBJ1-5; D not resolved. Trimming pared 3 bases from V and 7 bases from J, leaving 10 bases between. Germline-derived CDR1 and CDR2 are SGHVS and FQNEAQ. This CDR3 region has 13 residues. The CDR3 loop is CASSFGSGQPQHF. The CDR3 region has the DNA TGTGCCAGCAGCTTTGGTTCTGGCCAGCCCCAGCATTTT.

This clone was counted once. The chain couples TRBV5-1 to TRBJ2-7; perhaps TRBD2 as D (5 bases). With 0 bases removed from V and 0 bases from J, the gap between germline ends came to 7 bases. The length of the CDR3 is 14 residues. The germline gives CDR1 SGHRS, CDR2 YFSETQ. The CDR3 loop is CASSLAGYSYEQYF. The CDR3 DNA is TGCGCCAGCAGCTTGGCGGGGTACTCCTACGAGCAGTACTTC.

The chain employs TRBV29-1 and TRBJ2-2; TRBD1 agrees at 8 bases. The V gene end was trimmed by 6 bases and the J gene end by 7 bases; junction bases not matched to a gene: 13. Germline CDR1 is SQVTM and CDR2 is ANQGSEA. This CDR3 contains 15 residues. The CDR3 loop is CSVAPGQANGGELFF. As DNA, the CDR3 is TGCAGCGTCGCCCCGGGACAGGCGAACGGCGGGGAGCTGTTTTTT.

The CDR3 coding sequence is TGTGCCAGCAGCTGGGGACAGCCGACCACAGATACGCAGTATTTT. Its translation is CASSWGQPTTDTQYF. The gene calls are TRBV5-5 and TRBJ2-3, with TRBD1 matching over 7 bases. The trim removed 3 bases at V and 2 bases at J, leaving 6 bases unmatched. There are 15 residues in the CDR3. CDR1 is SGHKS and CDR2 is YYEKEE in the germline V gene (reference sequence).

The chain carries TRBV2 and TRBJ2-1; D is uncertain. V was pared by 8 bases and J by 3 bases, with 11 bases between. The CDR3 contains 13 residues. Germline V gene sequence: CDR1 SNHLY, CDR2 FYNNEI. In DNA form, the CDR3 reads TGTGCCAGCGGTTATAGAGGCTACAATGAGCAGTTCTTC. Translating gives CASGYRGYNEQFF.

The V call is TRBV5-1, the J call TRBJ2-1, with 9 bases that match TRBD2. J lost 8 bases, V lost 0 bases, and 6 bases had no gene match. Germline lookup yields CDR1 SGHRS and CDR2 YFSETQ. This CDR3 comprises 15 residues. This CDR3 is CASSLVLAGTYEQFF. The CDR3 coding sequence is TGCGCCAGCAGCTTGGTGCTAGCGGGAACCTATGAGCAGTTCTTC.

The V gene is TRBV24-1, the J gene TRBJ2-5; D may be TRBD1 (5 bases). CDR1 KGHDR and CDR2 SFDVKD come from the germline V gene. Trimming took 5 bases from V and 4 from J, leaving 16 bases between them. The CDR3 runs 15 residues. The CDR3 loop reads CATSVQTQGGETQYF. The DNA for the CDR3 is TGTGCCACCAGTGTGCAAACCCAGGGTGGAGAGACCCAGTACTTC.

The chain recombines TRBV6-5 with TRBJ2-1, with D perhaps TRBD1 (5 bases). Germline-derived CDR1 and CDR2 are MNHEY and SVGAGI. Trimming took 5 bases from V and 6 from J, leaving 17 bases between them. The length of the CDR3 is 15 residues. The CDR3 is CASSTTRGLFNEQFF. The CDR3 nucleotides are TGTGCCAGCAGTACGACAAGGGGCCTTTTCAATGAGCAGTTCTTC.

This clone was found a few times. The chain has TRBV4-1 and TRBJ2-5, with a tentative D call TRBD1 (7 bases). The germline V and J ends were trimmed by 4 bases and 5 bases, with 17 bases remaining between them. CDR3 size: 15 residues. The germline gives CDR1 MGHRA, CDR2 YSYEKL. The CDR3: CASSPLEGQWETQYF. CDR3 DNA sequence: TGCGCCAGCAGCCCTTTGGAGGGACAGTGGGAGACCCAGTACTTC.

The table lists this clone with a few counts. The genes are TRBV4-3 and TRBJ2-1, with TRBD2 matching 10 bases. V lost 1 base and J lost 4; bases outside the gene matches: 4. The CDR3 totals 16 residues. Germline CDR1 and CDR2: LGHNA and YSLEER. In nucleotides, the CDR3 is TGCGCCAGCAGCCAAGGGAGGACTAGCGGTTACAATGAGCAGTTCTTC. This translates into CASSQGRTSGYNEQFF.

V gene TRBV2 combines with J gene TRBJ1-6, with D possibly TRBD1 on 6 matching bases. Trimming cost V 8 bases and J 6 bases, with 20 bases left between them. Per germline, CDR1 SNHLY and CDR2 FYNNEI. The length of the CDR3 is 16 residues. The CDR3 DNA sequence: TGTGCCAGCTTCCCTCGGGGGGCCCCTGCTAATTCACCCCTCCACTTT. This sequence encodes CASFPRGAPANSPLHF.

V and J are TRBV28 and TRBJ1-1; 7 positions match TRBD1. The CDR3 extends over 14 amino acids. Per the germline V gene, CDR1 is MDHEN and CDR2 is SYDVKM. Trimming at V came to 1 base and at J to 6 bases, leaving 5 bases not matched to a gene. The CDR3 sequence: CASSLSTGVAEAFF. The CDR3 DNA reads as TGTGCCAGCAGTTTATCCACAGGGGTGGCTGAAGCTTTCTTT.

The V and J genes are TRBV5-3 and TRBJ2-7; no clear D gene. TRBV5-3 is identified as an open reading frame with a role that is uncertain. V dropped 2 bases and J dropped 1 base, with 10 bases sitting between them. CDR3 length: 14 residues. The CDR3 nucleotides are TGTGCCAGAAGCTTTTTTTGGCGGTCCTACGAGCAGTACTTC. The encoded protein is CARSFFWRSYEQYF.

The CDR3 DNA sequence: TGTGCCACCAGGCCGAGCGGGAACCACAATGAGCAGTTCTTC. Translation gives CATRPSGNHNEQFF. The V call is TRBV24-1, the J call TRBJ2-1; 7 nucleotides line up with TRBD2. J gave up 5 bases and V 7 bases, and 7 bases lay outside the gene matches. Per germline, CDR1 KGHDR and CDR2 SFDVKD. This CDR3 spans 14 amino acids.

V gene TRBV5-1 combines with J gene TRBJ1-4; TRBD1 matches 9 bases. The germline gives CDR1 SGHRS, CDR2 YFSETQ. This CDR3 spans 15 amino acids. V was pared by 4 bases and J by 8 bases, with 9 bases of the junction left unmatched. CDR3 in amino acids: CASSPQQGAREKLFF. Here the CDR3 DNA reads TGCGCCAGCAGCCCTCAACAGGGGGCGCGGGAAAAACTGTTTTTT.

This sequence joins TRBV5-1 and TRBJ2-1, with 9 bases that match TRBD1. This CDR3 has 16 amino acids. V trimming: 2 bases; J trimming: 8 bases; junction bases outside the gene matches: 11. Germline V gene lookup returns CDR1 SGHRS and CDR2 YFSETQ. The CDR3 is CASSFGTGRSIDEQFF. In DNA form, the CDR3 reads TGCGCCAGCAGCTTCGGGACAGGGAGGTCAATAGATGAGCAGTTCTTC. Supplemented by reference TRBV5-1 and TRBJ2-1, the full variable domain reads KAGVTQTPRYLIKTRGQQVTLSCSPISGHRSVSWYQQTPGQGLQFLFEYFSETQRNKGNFPGRFSGRQFSNSRSEMNVSTLELGDSALYLCASSFGTGRSIDEQFFGPGTRLTVL.

The chain uses TRBV28 and TRBJ1-1; the D gene is possibly TRBD1 (5 bases). The CDR3 loop spans 15 amino acids. Germline CDR1 and CDR2: MDHEN and SYDVKM. Trimming stripped 0 bases from V and 1 base from J, with 9 bases between. CDR3 nucleotide sequence: TGTGCCAGCAGTTTATGGGGGGGTTCGAACACTGAAGCTTTCTTT. Protein sequence: CASSLWGGSNTEAFF.

This clone has a handful of counts. V is TRBV7-6 and J is TRBJ1-2, with a possible D match to TRBD1 (5 bases). Germline-derived CDR1 and CDR2 are SGHVS and FNYEAQ. V lost 4 bases and J lost 4, with 19 bases in between. The CDR3 runs to 16 residues. CDR3 nucleotide sequence: TGTGCCAGCAGCTCGGAAGCGGGGGGGATCGGCTATGGCTACACCTTC. Translation: CASSSEAGGIGYGYTF.

The chain joins TRBV7-2 to TRBJ1-4; unclear D gene. CDR3 length: 15 residues. Between the trimmed V and J ends, which lost 4 bases and 3 bases, there was a span of 12 bases. CDR1 and CDR2 (germline): SGHTA, FQGNSA. The CDR3 here is CASSSRVFANEKLFF. Written as DNA, the CDR3 is TGTGCCAGCAGCTCACGGGTCTTTGCTAATGAAAAACTGTTTTTT.

V gene TRBV18 combines with J gene TRBJ1-3; D might be TRBD1 (6 bases). The V and J ends lost 2 bases and 3 bases respectively, with 11 bases between them. There are 15 residues in the CDR3. Germline V CDR1 and CDR2: KGHSH, LQKENI. Here the CDR3 DNA reads TGTGCCAGCTCACCATCGACAGGAGATGGAAACACCATATATTTT. Amino acid sequence: CASSPSTGDGNTIYF.

Written as DNA, the CDR3 is TGTGCCAGCAGTTTTAAATTTGGGGGGAACTACGAGCAGTACTTC. Amino acid sequence: CASSFKFGGNYEQYF. The J gene is TRBJ2-7, the V gene TRBV27; D is possibly TRBD2 (6 bases). The germline CDR1 and CDR2 sequences are MNHEY and SMNVEV (reference sequence). This CDR3 comprises 15 residues. The V end was cut by 3 bases, the J end by 3 bases, with 15 bases between.

This rearrangement joins TRBV6-6 to TRBJ2-6; the match to TRBD1 covers 7 bases. The germline V gene encodes CDR1 MNHNY and CDR2 SVGAGI (reference sequence). This CDR3 is built from 15 residues. The V segment lost 7 bases and the J segment 4 bases; nucleotides outside the gene matches: 7. CDR3 protein: CASNDRESGANVLTF. CDR3 nucleotide sequence: TGTGCCAGCAACGACAGGGAATCCGGGGCCAACGTCCTGACTTTC.